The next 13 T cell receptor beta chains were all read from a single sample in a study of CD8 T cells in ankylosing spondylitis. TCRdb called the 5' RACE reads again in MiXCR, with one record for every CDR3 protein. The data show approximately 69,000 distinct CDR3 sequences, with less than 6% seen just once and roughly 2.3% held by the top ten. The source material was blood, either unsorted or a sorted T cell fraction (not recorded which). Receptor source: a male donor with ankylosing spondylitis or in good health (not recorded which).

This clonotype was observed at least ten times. In DNA, the CDR3 is TGCGCCAGCAGTTCTCGAGGGGGACTTCAAGAGACCCAGTACTTC. It yields the protein CASSSRGGLQETQYF. J is TRBJ2-5 and V is TRBV5-1; D is possibly TRBD1 or TRBD2 (6 bases each). The CDR3 has 15 amino acids. Germline V gene sequence: CDR1 SGHRS, CDR2 YFSETQ. V lost 5 bases and J lost 2, with 16 bases in between.

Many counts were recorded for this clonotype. The CDR3 nucleotides are TGTGCCAGCAGTTTAGTGTACAGGTACAATGAGCAGTTCTTC. This sequence encodes CASSLVYRYNEQFF. The chain joins TRBV12-3 or TRBV12-4 to TRBJ2-1; tentatively, D is TRBD1 (5 bases). V was trimmed by 1 base and J by 4 bases, leaving 8 bases between them. This CDR3 comprises 14 residues.

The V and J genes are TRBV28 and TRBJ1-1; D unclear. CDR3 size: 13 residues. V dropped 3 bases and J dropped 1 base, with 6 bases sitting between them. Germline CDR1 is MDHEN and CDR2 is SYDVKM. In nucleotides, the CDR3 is TGTGCCAGCAGTTTTAATCCGAACACTGAAGCTTTCTTT. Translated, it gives CASSFNPNTEAFF.

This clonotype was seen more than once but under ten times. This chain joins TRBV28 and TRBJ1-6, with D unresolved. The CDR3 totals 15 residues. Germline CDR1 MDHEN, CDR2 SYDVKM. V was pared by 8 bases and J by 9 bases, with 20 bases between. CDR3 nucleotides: TGTGCCAGCCGGGGTGATCGTAGGGAAATTTCACCCCTCCACTTT. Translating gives CASRGDRREISPLHF.

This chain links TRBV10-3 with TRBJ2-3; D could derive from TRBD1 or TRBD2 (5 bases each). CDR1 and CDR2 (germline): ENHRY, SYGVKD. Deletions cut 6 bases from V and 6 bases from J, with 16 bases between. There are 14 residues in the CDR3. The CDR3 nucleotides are TGTGCCATCAGCCTCGGACAAGAGGGGGATACGCAGTATTTT. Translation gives CAISLGQEGDTQYF.

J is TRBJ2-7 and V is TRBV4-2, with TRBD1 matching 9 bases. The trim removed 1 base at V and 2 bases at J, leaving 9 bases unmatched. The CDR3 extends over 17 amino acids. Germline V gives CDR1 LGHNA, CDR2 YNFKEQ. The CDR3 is CASSQGAETGGTYEQYF. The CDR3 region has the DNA TGTGCCAGCAGCCAAGGGGCGGAGACAGGGGGAACCTACGAGCAGTACTTC.

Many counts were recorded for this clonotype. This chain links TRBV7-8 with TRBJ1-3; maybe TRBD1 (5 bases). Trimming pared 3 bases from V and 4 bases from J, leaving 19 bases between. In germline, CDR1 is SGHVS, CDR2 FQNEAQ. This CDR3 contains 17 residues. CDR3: CASSFRVSRGSGNTIYF. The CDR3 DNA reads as TGTGCCAGCAGCTTCAGAGTTTCGAGGGGATCAGGAAACACCATATATTTT.

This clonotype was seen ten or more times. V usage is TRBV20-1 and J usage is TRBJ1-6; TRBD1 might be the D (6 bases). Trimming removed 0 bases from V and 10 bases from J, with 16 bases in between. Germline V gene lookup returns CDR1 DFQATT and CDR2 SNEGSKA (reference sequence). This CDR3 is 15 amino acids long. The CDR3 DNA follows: TGCAGTGCTAGAGATCTACAGGGAACCACCTCACCCCTCCACTTT. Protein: CSARDLQGTTSPLHF.

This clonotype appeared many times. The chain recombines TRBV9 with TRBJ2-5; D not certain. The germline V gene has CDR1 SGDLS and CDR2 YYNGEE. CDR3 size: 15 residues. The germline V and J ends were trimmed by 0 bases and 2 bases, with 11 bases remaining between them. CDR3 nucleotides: TGTGCCAGCAGCGTAGCCGGACGCCAACAAGAGACCCAGTACTTC. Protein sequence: CASSVAGRQQETQYF.

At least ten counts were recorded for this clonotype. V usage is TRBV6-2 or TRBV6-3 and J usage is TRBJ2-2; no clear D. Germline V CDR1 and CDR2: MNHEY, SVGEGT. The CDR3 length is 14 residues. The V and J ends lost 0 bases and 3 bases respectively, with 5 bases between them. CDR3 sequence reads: CASSYSKYTGELFF. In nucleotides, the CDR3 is TGTGCCAGCAGTTACTCAAAATACACCGGGGAGCTGTTTTTT.

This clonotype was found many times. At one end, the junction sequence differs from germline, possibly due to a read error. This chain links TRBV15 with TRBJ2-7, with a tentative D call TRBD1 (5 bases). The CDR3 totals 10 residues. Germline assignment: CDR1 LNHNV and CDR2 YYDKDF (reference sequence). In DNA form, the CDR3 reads TGTGCCACCTCCTCCCAGGGAAATTGGTTC. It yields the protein CATSSQGNWF.

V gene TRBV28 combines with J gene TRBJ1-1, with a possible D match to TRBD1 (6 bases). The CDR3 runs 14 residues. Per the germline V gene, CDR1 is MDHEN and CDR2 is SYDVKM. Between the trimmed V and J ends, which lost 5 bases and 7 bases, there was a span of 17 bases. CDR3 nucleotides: TGTGCCAGCAGTCTGGGGGCCGCCCCCTATGAAGCTTTCTTT. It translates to CASSLGAAPYEAFF.

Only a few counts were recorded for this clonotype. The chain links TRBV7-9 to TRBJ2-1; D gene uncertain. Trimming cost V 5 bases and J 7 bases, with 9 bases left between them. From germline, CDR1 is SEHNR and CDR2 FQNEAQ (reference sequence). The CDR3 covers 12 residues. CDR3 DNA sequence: TGTGCCAGCAGCACAGAAGGTAATGAGCAGTTCTTC. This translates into CASSTEGNEQFF.